This T cell receptor (beta chain) stems from a study of cytomegalovirus exposure and HLA in healthy donors. Study-wide context: Across under 450 genotyped donors, around 82% landed in the Caucasian-associated ancestry cluster.

60 Vbeta and 13 Jbeta primers were used in PCR. Using immunoSEQ multiplex PCR, the repertoire was profiled, and TCRdb retains in-frame clones only, with some absent. The data include approximately 100,000 clones; the top ten clones carry approximately 15%. The CDR3 spans 15 residues. Germline V gene sequence: CDR1 SEHNR, CDR2 FQNEAQ (reference sequence). Deletions cut 7 bases from V and 0 bases from J, with 12 bases between. Sequencing was done on a sample of PBMCs. The source of this sequence is a man aged 45-65 years in good health and CMV-seropositive. V is TRBV7-9 and J is TRBJ2-2, with D tentatively TRBD1 (5 bases). CDR3 loop: CASTVDSPNTGELFF. As DNA, the CDR3 is TGTGCCAGCACCGTCGACAGTCCGAACACCGGGGAGCTGTTTTTT.